This T cell receptor (beta chain) was sequenced for a study of shared clonotypes between healthy human individuals. Study-level results: What naive subsets generally showed was a larger estimated richness than memory subsets showed.

Data came from immunoSEQ multiplex PCR; TCRdb stores just in-frame clones and leaves some out. The table shows millions of clones, with approximately 92% occurring only once. In regard to this clone: What it binds is unknown.

Division of CD4+ cells produced a CD45RA+ naive subset and a CD45RA-negative memory subset. In germline, CDR1 is LNHDA, CDR2 SQIVND (reference sequence). CDR3 length: 13 amino acids. The V and J ends lost 10 bases and 6 bases respectively, with 16 bases between them. The clonotype comes from a man between 18 and 29 years old in good health. The rearrangement links TRBV19 to TRBJ1-5; possible D gene TRBD1, 6 bases. Sequencing input: naive CD4+ T cells sorted from blood. Noted subset: CD45RA+ positively selected. DNA for the CDR3: TGTGCCACCTCGGGGGGCGTAGGTCAGCCCCAGCATTTT. Translation: CATSGGVGQPQHF.